This T cell receptor beta chain is from a study of identical twins. In this sample, this clonotype turned up many times. After removal of 4 bases from V and 1 base from J, the junction contained 5 bases not matched to a gene. CDR3 length: 16 residues. Via MiXCR, TCRdb re-called the 5' RACE reads, giving one row per CDR3 protein. The sample lists some 1,600,000 distinct CDR3 sequences, around 29% occurring once. The source of this sequence is a newborn girl in good health. Material for sequencing was cord blood. The V and J genes are TRBV12-3 or TRBV12-4 and TRBJ1-5, with 9 bases fitting TRBD1. In DNA, the CDR3 is TGTGCCAGCAGTTCGGACAGGGGTTTGAGCAATCAGCCCCAGCATTTT. The encoded protein is CASSSDRGLSNQPQHF.